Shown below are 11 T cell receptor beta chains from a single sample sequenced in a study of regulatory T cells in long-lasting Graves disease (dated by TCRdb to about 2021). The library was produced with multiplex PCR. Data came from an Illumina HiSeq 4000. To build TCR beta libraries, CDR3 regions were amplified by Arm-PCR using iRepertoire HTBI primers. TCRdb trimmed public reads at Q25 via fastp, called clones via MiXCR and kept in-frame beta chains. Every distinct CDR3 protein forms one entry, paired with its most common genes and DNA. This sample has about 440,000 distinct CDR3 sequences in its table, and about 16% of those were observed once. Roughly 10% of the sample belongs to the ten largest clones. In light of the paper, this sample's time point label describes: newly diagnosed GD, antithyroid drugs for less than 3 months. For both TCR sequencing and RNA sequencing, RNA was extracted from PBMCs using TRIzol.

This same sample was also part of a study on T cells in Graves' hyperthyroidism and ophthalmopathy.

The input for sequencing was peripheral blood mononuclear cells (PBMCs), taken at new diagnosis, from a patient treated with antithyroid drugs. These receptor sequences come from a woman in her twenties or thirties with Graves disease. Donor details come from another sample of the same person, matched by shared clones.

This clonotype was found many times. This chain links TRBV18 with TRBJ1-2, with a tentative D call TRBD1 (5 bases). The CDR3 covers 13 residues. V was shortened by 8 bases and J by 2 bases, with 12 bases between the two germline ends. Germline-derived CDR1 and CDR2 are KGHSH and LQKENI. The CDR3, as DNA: TGTGCCAGCAGTCAGGGATCCAACTATGGCTACACCTTC. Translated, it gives CASSQGSNYGYTF.

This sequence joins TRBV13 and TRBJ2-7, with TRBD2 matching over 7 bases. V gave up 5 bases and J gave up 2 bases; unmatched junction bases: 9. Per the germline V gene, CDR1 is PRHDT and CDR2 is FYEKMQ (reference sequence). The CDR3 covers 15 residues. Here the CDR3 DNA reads TGTGCCAGCAGCCCGGTAGCGGGCACAACCTACGAGCAGTACTTC. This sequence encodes CASSPVAGTTYEQYF.

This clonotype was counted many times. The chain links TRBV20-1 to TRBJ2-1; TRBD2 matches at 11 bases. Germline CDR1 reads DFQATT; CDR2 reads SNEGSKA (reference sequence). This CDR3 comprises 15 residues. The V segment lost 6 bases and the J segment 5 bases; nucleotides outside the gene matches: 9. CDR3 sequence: CSALLGTSGDNEQFF. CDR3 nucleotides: TGCAGTGCCCTTCTCGGGACTAGCGGCGACAATGAGCAGTTCTTC.

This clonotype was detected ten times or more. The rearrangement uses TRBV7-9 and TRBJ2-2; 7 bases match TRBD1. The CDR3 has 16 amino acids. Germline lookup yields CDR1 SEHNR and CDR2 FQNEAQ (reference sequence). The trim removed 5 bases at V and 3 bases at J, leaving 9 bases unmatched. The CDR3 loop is CASSPIQGVDTGELFF. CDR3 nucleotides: TGTGCCAGCAGCCCGATTCAGGGGGTGGACACCGGGGAGCTGTTTTTT.

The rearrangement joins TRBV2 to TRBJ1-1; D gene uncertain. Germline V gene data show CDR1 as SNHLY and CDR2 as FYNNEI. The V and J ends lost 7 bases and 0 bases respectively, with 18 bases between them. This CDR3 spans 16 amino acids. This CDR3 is CASINGFSSLNTEAFF. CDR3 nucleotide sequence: TGTGCCAGCATAAACGGTTTCAGTTCCCTGAACACTGAAGCTTTCTTT.

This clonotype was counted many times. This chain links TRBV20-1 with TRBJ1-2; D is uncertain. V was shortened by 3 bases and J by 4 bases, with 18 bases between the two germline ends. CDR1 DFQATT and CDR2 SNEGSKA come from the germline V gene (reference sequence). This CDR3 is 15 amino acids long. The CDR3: CSASKGGSYSYGYTF. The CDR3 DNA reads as TGCAGTGCTAGTAAGGGAGGGAGTTACTCCTATGGCTACACCTTC.

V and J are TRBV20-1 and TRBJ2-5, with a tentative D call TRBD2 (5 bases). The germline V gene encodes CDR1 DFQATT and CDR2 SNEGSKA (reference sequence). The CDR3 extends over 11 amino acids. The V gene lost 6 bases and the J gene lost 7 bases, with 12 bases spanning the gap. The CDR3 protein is CSANPRGTQYF. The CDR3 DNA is TGCAGTGCCAACCCCCGGGGGACCCAGTACTTC.

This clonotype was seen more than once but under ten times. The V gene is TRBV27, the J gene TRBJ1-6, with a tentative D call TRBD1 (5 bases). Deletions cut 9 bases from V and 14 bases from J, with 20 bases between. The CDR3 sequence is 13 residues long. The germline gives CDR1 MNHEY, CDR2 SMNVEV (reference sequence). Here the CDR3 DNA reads TGTGCCAGTATGGGACCGGGGTATGTGTCCCTCCACTTT. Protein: CASMGPGYVSLHF.

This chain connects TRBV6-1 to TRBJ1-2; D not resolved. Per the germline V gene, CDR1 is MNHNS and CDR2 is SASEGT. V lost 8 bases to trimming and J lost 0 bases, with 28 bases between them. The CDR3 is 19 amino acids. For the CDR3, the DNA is TGTGCCAGCGAGCTGTGCCGGCTACTAAGGCCCCCCACTAACTATGGCTACACCTTC. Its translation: CASELCRLLRPPTNYGYTF.

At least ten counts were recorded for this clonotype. In DNA, the CDR3 is TGTGCCAGCAGAACCGCCCGGACAGGAATCTCCTATGGCTACACCTTC. This translates into CASRTARTGISYGYTF. The chain is built from TRBV28 and TRBJ1-2; 7 bases match TRBD1. Germline CDR1 reads MDHEN; CDR2 reads SYDVKM. V gave up 6 bases and J gave up 4 bases; unmatched junction bases: 14. The CDR3 has 16 residues.

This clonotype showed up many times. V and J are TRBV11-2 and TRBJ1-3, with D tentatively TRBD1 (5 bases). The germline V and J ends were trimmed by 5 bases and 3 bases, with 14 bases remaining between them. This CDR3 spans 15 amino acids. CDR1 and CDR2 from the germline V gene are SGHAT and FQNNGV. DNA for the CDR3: TGTGCCAGCAGCAGGGCGACAGAGGGTGGAAACACCATATATTTT. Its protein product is CASSRATEGGNTIYF.